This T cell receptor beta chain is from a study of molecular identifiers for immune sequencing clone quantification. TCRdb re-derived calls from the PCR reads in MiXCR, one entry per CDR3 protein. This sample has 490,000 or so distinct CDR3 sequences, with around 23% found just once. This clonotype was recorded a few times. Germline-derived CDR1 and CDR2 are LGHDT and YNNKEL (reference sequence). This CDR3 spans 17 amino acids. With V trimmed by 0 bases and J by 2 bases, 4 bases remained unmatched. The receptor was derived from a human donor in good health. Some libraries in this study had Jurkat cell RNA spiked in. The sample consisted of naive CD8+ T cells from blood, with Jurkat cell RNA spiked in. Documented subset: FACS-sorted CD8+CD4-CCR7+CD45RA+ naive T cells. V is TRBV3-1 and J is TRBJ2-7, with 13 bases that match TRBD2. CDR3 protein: CASSQDITSGGAYEQYF. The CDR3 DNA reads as TGTGCCAGCAGCCAAGACATCACTAGCGGGGGGGCCTACGAGCAGTACTTC.